This is a list of T cell receptor beta chains from one sample in a study of shared clonotypes between healthy human individuals. The method was immunoSEQ multiplex PCR; TCRdb's version includes in-frame clones alone and lacks a portion of them. The data hold millions of clones, with approximately 95% observed a single time. Input material: naive CD4+ T cells from PBMCs. These receptors all come from a man aged 18 to 30 in good health. Some clones in this sample may be carry-over from other donors' samples. The CDR3 runs from the conserved cysteine through the conserved F or W. Where a row states a size, it is once, few, many or the class of an expanded clone; other rows omit it.

CDR3: CASRPNRALVYGYTF
size: .
V: TRBV7-8

CDR3: CASSLQDSTDTQYF
size: .
V: TRBV5-1

CDR3: CASSPRRAYEQYF
size: .
V: TRBV7-9

CDR3: CASSFRTILPYNEQFF
size: .
V: TRBV9

CDR3: CASSDRGNYGYTF
size: .
V: TRBV2

CDR3: CASSYSGGTGGGKQYF
size: .
V: TRBV6-5

CDR3: CASRGQGITGELFF
size: .
V: TRBV6-4

CDR3: CASSVTAGRTYNEQFF
size: .
V: TRBV9

CDR3: CASSSILAGSTDTQYF
size: once
V: TRBV7-3

CDR3: CASRGFYEQYF
size: .
V: TRBV19

CDR3: CASSFSAGVYNEQFF
size: .
V: TRBV7-2

CDR3: CASSLVGTRIGSYNEQFF
size: .
V: TRBV11-2

CDR3: CASREQGNTEAFF
size: .
V: TRBV2

CDR3: CASSLAGTSAWTGELFF
size: .
V: TRBV7-2

CDR3: CASSGTGGHYGYTF
size: .
V: TRBV9